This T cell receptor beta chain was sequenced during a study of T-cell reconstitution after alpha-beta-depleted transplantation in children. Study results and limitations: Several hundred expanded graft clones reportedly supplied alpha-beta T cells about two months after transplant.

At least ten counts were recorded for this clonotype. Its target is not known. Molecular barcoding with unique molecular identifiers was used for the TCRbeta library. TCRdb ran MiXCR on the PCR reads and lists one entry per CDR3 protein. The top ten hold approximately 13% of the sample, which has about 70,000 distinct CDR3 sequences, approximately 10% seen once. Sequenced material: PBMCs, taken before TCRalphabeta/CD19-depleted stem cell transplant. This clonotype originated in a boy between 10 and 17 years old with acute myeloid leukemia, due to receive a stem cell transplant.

In DNA, the CDR3 is TGCAGTGCTAGAGATGAACGAGGGAGTAATGAAAAACTGTTTTTT. Amino acids: CSARDERGSNEKLFF. The chain carries TRBV20-1 and TRBJ1-4; D remains ambiguous. The CDR3 has 15 amino acids. Germline CDR1 reads DFQATT; CDR2 reads SNEGSKA (reference sequence). The V end lost 0 bases, the J end lost 4 bases, and 12 bases lay between the germline ends.